The 15 T cell receptor beta chains reported below all come from one sample, sequenced in a study of fetal regulatory T cell absence and autoimmunity. Produced via immunoSEQ multiplex PCR; TCRdb's table is partial and in-frame only. The sample consists of 45,000 to 50,000 clones, about 86% of them appearing once. The sample consisted of cord blood. These receptors came from a newborn boy with IPEX syndrome.

The sample holds one count of this clone. Additional DNA sequences in this sample encode the identical CDR3. This chain connects TRBV5-4 to TRBJ1-4; D is undetermined. The CDR3 has 14 residues. Trimming took off 3 bases at V and 5 bases at J, with 11 bases between the two ends. CDR1 and CDR2 from the germline V gene are SGHNT and YYREEE (reference sequence). The DNA of the CDR3 is TGTGCCAGCAGCTCTCCAGGCCCCAATGAAAAACTGTTTTTT. Residues: CASSSPGPNEKLFF.

A single count supports this clone. The V and J genes are TRBV6-1 and TRBJ1-5; TRBD1 matches 8 bases. CDR1 and CDR2 (germline): MNHNS, SASEGT. This CDR3 contains 16 residues. The ends lost 3 bases at V and 7 bases at J; junction bases unmatched: 11. CDR3 sequence: CASSDYQGARYQPQHF. The CDR3 DNA sequence: TGTGCCAGCAGTGACTACCAGGGGGCGAGATACCAGCCCCAGCATTTT.

The chain has TRBV19 and TRBJ1-1; 7 bases match TRBD1. This CDR3 region has 14 residues. The J segment lost 5 bases and the V segment lost 6 bases, leaving 9 bases of the junction unmatched. CDR1 and CDR2 (germline): LNHDA, SQIVND (reference sequence). In DNA, the CDR3 is TGTGCCAGTAGCCCCTCGACAGGGAGAACTGAAGCTTTCTTT. Its translation is CASSPSTGRTEAFF. The whole variable domain, filled in from reference TRBV19 and TRBJ1-1, reads DGGITQSPKYLFRKEGQNVTLSCEQNLNHDAMYWYRQDPGQGLRLIYYSQIVNDFQKGDIAEGYSVSREKKESFPLTVTSAQKNPTAFYLCASSPSTGRTEAFFGQGTRLTVV.

This clone was found a few times. The V call is TRBV6-5, the J call TRBJ1-2; D is possibly TRBD1 (5 bases). The CDR3 covers 12 residues. Trimming took 6 bases from V and 3 from J, leaving 8 bases between them. The germline V gene has CDR1 MNHEY and CDR2 SVGAGI. CDR3 DNA sequence: TGTGCCAGCAGCCCGGGACACTATGGCTACACCTTC. Residues: CASSPGHYGYTF.

The chain combines TRBV7-9 with TRBJ1-6; D may be TRBD1 (6 bases). Germline V lookup: CDR1 SEHNR, CDR2 FQNEAQ (reference sequence). This CDR3 comprises 15 residues. The V gene lost 5 bases and the J gene lost 8 bases, with 16 bases spanning the gap. CDR3 nucleotides: TGTGCCAGCAGCCCGCATAGGGGGGGCGATTCACCCCTCCACTTT. Its protein is CASSPHRGGDSPLHF.

The rearrangement uses TRBV5-1 and TRBJ2-7; 8 positions agree with TRBD2. Germline values: CDR1 SGHRS, CDR2 YFSETQ. This CDR3 has 14 residues. The V and J ends lost 0 bases and 5 bases, in that order; junction bases with no gene match: 4. The CDR3 DNA sequence: TGCGCCAGCAGCTTGGGGCGGGGGGCACACGAGCAGTACTTC. Translated: CASSLGRGAHEQYF.

The chain joins TRBV6-1 to TRBJ2-7; D is uncertain. The V end was cut by 1 base, the J end by 0 bases, with 4 bases between. CDR3 length equals 13 residues. Germline CDR1 is MNHNS and CDR2 is SASEGT. CDR3: CASSEVSSYEQYF. As DNA, the CDR3 is TGTGCCAGCAGTGAAGTCAGCTCCTACGAGCAGTACTTC.

The chain uses TRBV5-4 and TRBJ1-1; D not resolved. The CDR3 sequence is 12 residues long. The germline gives CDR1 SGHNT, CDR2 YYREEE (reference sequence). V was pared by 0 bases and J by 0 bases, with 0 bases between. CDR3: CASSLVNTEAFF. Here the CDR3 DNA reads TGTGCCAGCAGCTTGGTGAACACTGAAGCTTTCTTT.

The V call is TRBV5-1, the J call TRBJ2-5; 11 nucleotides line up with TRBD1. The CDR3 consists of 14 residues. The J segment lost 9 bases and the V segment lost 5 bases, leaving 9 bases of the junction unmatched. The germline V gene has CDR1 SGHRS and CDR2 YFSETQ. The CDR3 nucleotides read TGCGCCAGCAGTCGGACAGGGGGCCGGGAGGCCCAGTACTTC. Amino acids: CASSRTGGREAQYF.

The chain combines TRBV6-5 with TRBJ1-1; a weak D match, TRBD1 (5 bases). Between the trimmed V and J ends, which lost 4 bases and 3 bases, there was a span of 6 bases. CDR1 is MNHEY, CDR2 SVGAGI, per germline. This CDR3 has 12 amino acids. The CDR3 sequence is CASSSGHTEAFF. CDR3 in DNA: TGTGCCAGCAGTTCAGGGCACACTGAAGCTTTCTTT.

The chain employs TRBV10-3 and TRBJ2-2; 8 nucleotides align to TRBD2. The CDR3 consists of 14 residues. CDR1 ENHRY and CDR2 SYGVKD come from the germline V gene. V gave up 10 bases and J gave up 4 bases; unmatched junction bases: 8. Here the CDR3 reads CATQGGRPTGELFF. CDR3 DNA sequence: TGTGCCACCCAAGGCGGGAGGCCCACCGGGGAGCTGTTTTTT.

The chain links TRBV30 to TRBJ1-1; 8 positions agree with TRBD1. There are 10 residues in the CDR3. V lost 7 bases to trimming and J lost 8 bases; unmatched junction nucleotides: 3. The germline gives CDR1 GTSNPN, CDR2 SVGIG (reference sequence). CDR3 nucleotide sequence: TGTGCCTCGGGACAGGACGAAGCTTTCTTT. This sequence encodes CASGQDEAFF.

The chain has TRBV6-5 and TRBJ2-7; D gene ambiguous. V lost 6 bases and J lost 3, with 9 bases in between. This CDR3 has 12 residues. Germline CDR1 is MNHEY and CDR2 is SVGAGI. This CDR3 is CASSPGGYEQYF. The DNA of the CDR3 is TGTGCCAGCAGCCCGGGTGGCTACGAGCAGTACTTC.

This clone was observed a single time. The chain couples TRBV4-3 to TRBJ1-1; TRBD1 might be the D (5 bases). The CDR3 loop spans 14 amino acids. Germline assignment: CDR1 LGHNA and CDR2 YSLEER. V gave up 3 bases and J gave up 6 bases, with 14 bases separating them. The CDR3 DNA follows: TGCGCCAGCAGCCATGTCAGGGTGGGGGCTGAAGCTTTCTTT. Translating it yields CASSHVRVGAEAFF.

This rearrangement joins TRBV19 to TRBJ2-7; tentative D call: TRBD1 (7 bases). The germline V and J ends were trimmed by 0 bases and 7 bases, with 10 bases remaining between them. The CDR3 has 13 amino acids. Germline CDR1 LNHDA, CDR2 SQIVND (reference sequence). Here the CDR3 reads CASSIDRGDEQYF. The CDR3 bases are TGTGCCAGTAGTATAGACAGGGGGGATGAGCAGTACTTC.